This TCR beta chain was found in a study of low-dose radiotherapy and immunotherapy resistance in tumors. Study information: Dosing of intravenous cyclophosphamide at 200 mg/m2 occurred every two weeks and took place one day prior to radiation and immunotherapy.

Time point of the sample: after trial treatment. Regarding treatment: LDRT plus nivolumab, ipilimumab, low-dose cyclophosphamide and aspirin (RACIN trial). This clonotype has ten or more counts. First-strand cDNA relied on TRAV- and TRBV-specific primers spanning alpha and beta chains. A constant-region primer paired with the V-primer adapter amplified TCRs over around 18 PCR cycles. Each CDR3 protein is one row after TCRdb ran MiXCR on the reads. The repertoire consists of some 94,000 distinct CDR3 sequences, with 20% to 25% occurring once and the leading ten covering around 13%. The sequencing here drew on PBMCs, taken after low-dose radiotherapy plus immunotherapy. This receptor was obtained from a female donor with ovarian cancer.

For the CDR3, the DNA is TGTGCCAGCAGAGACCCGGGACAGGGGATTAGGACTGAAGCTTTCTTT. Residues: CASRDPGQGIRTEAFF. This sequence joins TRBV6-6 and TRBJ1-1; 10 positions match TRBD1. V lost 6 bases and J lost 5; bases outside the gene matches: 12. This CDR3 contains 16 residues. Germline CDR1 is MNHNY and CDR2 is SVGAGI (reference sequence).